A single T cell receptor (beta chain) is shown here with its context. Its antigen remains unidentified. No per-base quality is available; no much larger clone lies one base away. This specimen's time point label, interpreted: pre-treatment baseline. Blood samples were collected before treatment (T0) and at week 3 (W3), after the first cycle of checkpoint blockade. Except for two patients with rapid clinical progression, response was assessed 12 weeks after the first infusion by RECIST 1.1; disease control meant complete response, partial response or stable disease. Any patient who had received prior systemic cancer treatment, was on concomitant immunosuppressant therapy or had synchronous other active malignancies was excluded. Both bulk PBMC and plasma cell-free DNA were sequenced for TCR beta so that circulating cells and T cell turnover could be tracked. PBMC were isolated from blood with Lymphoprep and SepMate tubes, followed by red cell lysis. QIAamp DNA Blood Mini kits were used to extract DNA from both PBMC and sorted T cell subsets.

The source of the sample is a study of blood T cell dynamics during melanoma immunotherapy (dated by TCRdb to the early 2020s). General notes on the study: Patients had metastatic melanoma and received first-line pembrolizumab or nivolumab plus ipilimumab as standard of care in the United Kingdom. Consecutive patients formed a training cohort, and a further independent group of patients from the same centre was pooled into an external validation set. To find early correlates of response, peripheral T cell receptor repertoires were profiled in metastatic melanoma patients before and after one cycle of checkpoint inhibitor therapy. The research as a whole found: A bifurcated reorganization of the PBMC repertoire at W3, with increased clonality or increased diversity, was observed in patients who later achieved disease control, unlike in progressors. The relatively small sample size was acknowledged as something that could potentially limit how far the results can be generalized. Whether the T cell clones driving repertoire changes were melanoma-specific or reflected general immune activation could not be determined in the study.

A fixed 350 ng of DNA was loaded for every bulk PBMC sample. The immunoSEQ TCRb Assay kit was used according to manufacturer instructions to amplify TCR beta CDR3 sequences from genomic DNA. The KAPA Library Quantification Kit for Illumina platforms was used to quantify the pooled libraries by qPCR. Pooled libraries were clustered at roughly 0.55-1.2 pM and sequenced on an Illumina NextSeq 500. Processing in the source paper ran as follows. The TCR data were analyzed using immunoSEQ ANALYZER and the R LymphoSeq package. A rearrangement efficiency score was calculated as productive divided by the sum of productive and non-productive CDR3 sequences. Clonality was assessed using the Gini coefficient and diversity using the Renyi index at alpha=1, with pairwise comparisons between timepoints within each patient. In LymphoSeq, clonal relatedness was computed using an edit distance of 3, and repertoire similarity was computed using the Bhattacharyya coefficient. To classify response, a linear discriminant analysis based on week-3 changes in clonality and diversity was built using the R MASS and caret packages. The table comes from immuneACCESS by way of TCRdb, which keeps in-frame sequences with V and J called. Part of the clones is missing from these tables; in studies checked, under half for an unresolved V gene and the rest for unknown reasons. V, J and clone size derive from that table, while D and trimming were established from the DNA sequence. This sample gives approximately 25,000 clones in total; 70% to 90% of them show up just once. Of the sample, around 4.2% falls within the top ten clones.

Reading from cysteine to phenylalanine, the CDR3 counts 15 amino acids. Kept here is only the CDR3 DNA, which spans 45 bases and is read in frame from base 1. After removal of 0 bases from V and 7 bases from J, the junction retains 4 bases not matched to a gene. CDR1 and CDR2, per the germline V gene, are SNHLY and FYNNEI. This receptor was taken from a human donor with melanoma. The input for sequencing was blood, taken from a patient treated with checkpoint blockade. The chain is assembled from TRBV2 and TRBJ1-5, with 9 bases aligning to TRBD1. The CDR3 loop reads CASSEAGQGRQPQHF. The nucleotide sequence reads TGTGCCAGCAGTGAAGCGGGACAGGGTCGACAGCCCCAGCATTTT.